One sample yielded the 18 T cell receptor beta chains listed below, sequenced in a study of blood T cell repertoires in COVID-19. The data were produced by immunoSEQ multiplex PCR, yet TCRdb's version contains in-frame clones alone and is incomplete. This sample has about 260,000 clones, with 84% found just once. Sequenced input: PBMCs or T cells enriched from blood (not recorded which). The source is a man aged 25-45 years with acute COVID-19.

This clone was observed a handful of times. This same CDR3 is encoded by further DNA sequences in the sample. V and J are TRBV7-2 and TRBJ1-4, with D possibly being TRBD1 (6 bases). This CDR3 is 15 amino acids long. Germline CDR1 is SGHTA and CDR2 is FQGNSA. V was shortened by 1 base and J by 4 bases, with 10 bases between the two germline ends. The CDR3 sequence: CASSLVDRINEKLFF. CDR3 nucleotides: TGTGCCAGCAGCTTAGTGGACAGAATTAATGAAAAACTGTTTTTT. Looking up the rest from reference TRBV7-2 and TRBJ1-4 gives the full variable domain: GAGVSQSPSNKVTEKGKDVELRCDPISGHTALYWYRQSLGQGLEFLIYFQGNSAPDKSGLPSDRFSAERTGGSVSTLTIQRTQQEDSAVYLCASSLVDRINEKLFFGSGTQLSVL.

The CDR3: CATSGASGRLAGELFF. For the CDR3, the DNA is TGTGCCACCAGTGGAGCTAGCGGGCGATTAGCCGGGGAGCTGTTTTTT. The chain has TRBV24-1 and TRBJ2-2; TRBD2 matches 8 bases. Germline assignment: CDR1 KGHDR and CDR2 SFDVKD. V shed 5 bases, J shed 6 bases, and the junction held 10 bases outside the gene matches. The CDR3 has 16 residues.

The CDR3 region is CASSLGTAGETQYF. CDR3 DNA: TGTGCCAGCAGCCTTGGGACCGCGGGGGAGACCCAGTACTTC. The rearrangement uses TRBV11-1 and TRBJ2-5, with a tentative D call TRBD2 (6 bases). There are 14 residues in the CDR3. Germline assignment: CDR1 SGHAT and CDR2 FQDESV (reference sequence). V lost 5 bases to trimming and J lost 5 bases, with 15 bases between them. Variable domain in full (rest from reference TRBV11-1 and TRBJ2-5): EAEVAQSPRYKITEKSQAVAFWCDPISGHATLYWYRQILGQGPELLVQFQDESVVDDSQLPKDRFSAERLKGVDSTLKIQPAELGDSAMYLCASSLGTAGETQYFGPGTRLLVL.

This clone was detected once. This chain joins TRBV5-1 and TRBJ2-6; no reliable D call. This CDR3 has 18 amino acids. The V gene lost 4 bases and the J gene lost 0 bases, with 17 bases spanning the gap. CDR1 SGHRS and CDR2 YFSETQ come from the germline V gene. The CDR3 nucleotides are TGCGCCAGCAGCACCAGTTCCCTAGGTCCCTCTGGGGCCAACGTCCTGACTTTC. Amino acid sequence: CASSTSSLGPSGANVLTF.

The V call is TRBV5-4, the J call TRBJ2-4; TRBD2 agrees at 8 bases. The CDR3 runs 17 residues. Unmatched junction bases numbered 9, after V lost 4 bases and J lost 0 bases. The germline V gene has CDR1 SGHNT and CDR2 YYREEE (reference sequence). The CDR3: CASSPGGRGGAKNIQYF. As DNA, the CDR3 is TGTGCCAGCAGCCCGGGGGGGCGCGGAGGAGCCAAAAACATTCAGTACTTC.

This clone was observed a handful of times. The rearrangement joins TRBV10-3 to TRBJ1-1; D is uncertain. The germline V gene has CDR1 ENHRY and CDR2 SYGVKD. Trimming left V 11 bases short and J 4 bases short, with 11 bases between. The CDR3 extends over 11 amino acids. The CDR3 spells CAVDSGTEAFF. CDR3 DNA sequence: TGTGCCGTGGATTCGGGCACTGAAGCTTTCTTT.

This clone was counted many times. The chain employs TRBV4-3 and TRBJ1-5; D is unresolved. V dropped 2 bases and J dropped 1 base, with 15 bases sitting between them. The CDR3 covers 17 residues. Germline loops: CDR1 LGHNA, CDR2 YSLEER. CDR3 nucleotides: TGCGCCAGCAGCCAATTCCTGGAGTCGGCGAGCAATCAGCCCCAGCATTTT. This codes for CASSQFLESASNQPQHF.

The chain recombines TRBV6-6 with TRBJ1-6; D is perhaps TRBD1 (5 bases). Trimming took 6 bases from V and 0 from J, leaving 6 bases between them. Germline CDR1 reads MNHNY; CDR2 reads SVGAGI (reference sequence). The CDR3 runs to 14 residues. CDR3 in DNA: TGTGCCAGCAGCGACAGCTCCTATAATTCACCCCTCCACTTT. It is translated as CASSDSSYNSPLHF.

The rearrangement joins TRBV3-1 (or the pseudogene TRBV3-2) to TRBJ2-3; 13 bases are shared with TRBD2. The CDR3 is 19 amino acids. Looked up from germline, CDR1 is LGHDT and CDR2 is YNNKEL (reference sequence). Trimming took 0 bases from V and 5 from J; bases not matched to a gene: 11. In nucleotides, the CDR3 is TGTGCCAGCAGCCAAGAACCCTCAGGACTAGCGGGAGTTCTAGATACGCAGTATTTT. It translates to CASSQEPSGLAGVLDTQYF.

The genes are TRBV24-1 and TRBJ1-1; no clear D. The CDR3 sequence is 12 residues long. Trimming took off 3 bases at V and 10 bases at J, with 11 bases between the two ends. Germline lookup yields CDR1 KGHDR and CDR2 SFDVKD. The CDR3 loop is CATSDPGEGAFF. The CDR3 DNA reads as TGTGCCACCAGTGATCCTGGTGAGGGAGCTTTCTTT.

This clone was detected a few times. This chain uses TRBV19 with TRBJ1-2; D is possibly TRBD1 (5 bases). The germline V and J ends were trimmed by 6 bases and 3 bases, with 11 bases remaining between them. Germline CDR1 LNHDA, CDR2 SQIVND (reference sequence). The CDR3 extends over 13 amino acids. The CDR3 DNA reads TGTGCCAGTAGCCAGGGCCGGGACTATGGCTACACCTTC. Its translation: CASSQGRDYGYTF.

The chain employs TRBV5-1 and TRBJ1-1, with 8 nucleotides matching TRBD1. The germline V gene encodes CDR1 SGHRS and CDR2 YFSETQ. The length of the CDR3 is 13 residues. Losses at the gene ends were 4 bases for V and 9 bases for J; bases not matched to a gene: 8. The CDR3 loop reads CASSMDREGKAFF. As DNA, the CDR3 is TGCGCCAGCAGCATGGACAGGGAGGGGAAAGCTTTCTTT.

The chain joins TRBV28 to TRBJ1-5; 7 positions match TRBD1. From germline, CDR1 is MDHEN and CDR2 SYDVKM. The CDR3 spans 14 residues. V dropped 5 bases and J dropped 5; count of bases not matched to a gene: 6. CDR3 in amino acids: CASSARQGDQPQHF. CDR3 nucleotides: TGTGCCAGCAGTGCGAGACAGGGTGATCAGCCCCAGCATTTT.

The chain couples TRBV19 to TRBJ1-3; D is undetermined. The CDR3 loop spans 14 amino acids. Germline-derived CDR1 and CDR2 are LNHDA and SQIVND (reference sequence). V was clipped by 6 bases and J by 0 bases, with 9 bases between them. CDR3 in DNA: TGTGCCAGTAGCCACAGAAACTCTGGAAACACCATATATTTT. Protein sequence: CASSHRNSGNTIYF.

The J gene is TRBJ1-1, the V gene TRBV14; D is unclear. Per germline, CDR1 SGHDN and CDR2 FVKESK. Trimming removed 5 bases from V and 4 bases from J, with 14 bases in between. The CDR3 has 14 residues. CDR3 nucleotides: TGTGCCAGCAGCTTTGCGGTTCCCGGCACTGAAGCTTTCTTT. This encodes CASSFAVPGTEAFF.

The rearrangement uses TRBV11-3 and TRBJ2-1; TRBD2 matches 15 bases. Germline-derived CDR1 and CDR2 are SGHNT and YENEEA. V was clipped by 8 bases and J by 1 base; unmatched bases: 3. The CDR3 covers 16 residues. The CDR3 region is CASWTSGRVSYNEQFF. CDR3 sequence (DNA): TGTGCCAGCTGGACTAGCGGGAGGGTATCCTACAATGAGCAGTTCTTC.

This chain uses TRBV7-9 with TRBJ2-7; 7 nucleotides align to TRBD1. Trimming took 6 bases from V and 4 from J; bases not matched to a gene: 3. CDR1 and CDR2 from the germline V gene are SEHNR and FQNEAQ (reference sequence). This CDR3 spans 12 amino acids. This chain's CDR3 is CASSSQGYEQYV. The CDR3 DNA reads TGTGCCAGCAGTTCACAGGGGTACGAGCAGTACGTC.

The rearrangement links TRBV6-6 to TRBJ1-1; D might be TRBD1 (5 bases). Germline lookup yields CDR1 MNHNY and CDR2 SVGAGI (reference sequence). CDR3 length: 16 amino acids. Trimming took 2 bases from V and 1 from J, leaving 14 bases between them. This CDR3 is CASSYGPGVRNTEAFF. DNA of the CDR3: TGTGCCAGCAGTTACGGACCGGGGGTTAGGAACACTGAAGCTTTCTTT.